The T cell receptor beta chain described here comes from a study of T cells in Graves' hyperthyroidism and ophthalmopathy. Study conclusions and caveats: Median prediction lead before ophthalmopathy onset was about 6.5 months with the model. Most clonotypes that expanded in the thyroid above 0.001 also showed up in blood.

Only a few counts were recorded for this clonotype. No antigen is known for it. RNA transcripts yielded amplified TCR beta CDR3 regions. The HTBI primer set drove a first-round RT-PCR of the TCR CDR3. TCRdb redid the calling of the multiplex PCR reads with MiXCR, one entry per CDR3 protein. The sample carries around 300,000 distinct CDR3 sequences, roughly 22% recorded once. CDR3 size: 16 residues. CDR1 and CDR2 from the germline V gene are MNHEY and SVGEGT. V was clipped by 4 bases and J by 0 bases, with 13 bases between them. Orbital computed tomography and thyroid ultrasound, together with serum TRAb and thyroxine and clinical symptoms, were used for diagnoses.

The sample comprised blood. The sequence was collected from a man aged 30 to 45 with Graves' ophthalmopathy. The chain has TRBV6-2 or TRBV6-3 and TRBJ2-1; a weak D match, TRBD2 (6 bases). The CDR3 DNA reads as TGTGCCAGCAGTTCCATAGCGGAAAGCTCCTACAATGAGCAGTTCTTC. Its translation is CASSSIAESSYNEQFF.